The clone carrying this TCR beta chain was observed a single time. Its antigen is not known. This sample is drawn from a study of T cell responses to AZD1222 COVID-19 vaccine. General study results and limits: It should be noted that donors were predominantly white British and more often female, and clonal diversity was possibly underestimated.

The CDR3 is 13 residues long. The germline V and J ends were trimmed by 1 base and 5 bases, with 9 bases remaining between them. Germline V gives CDR1 SGHTA, CDR2 FQGTGA. Repertoires were generated with immunoSEQ multiplex PCR, while TCRdb's copy carries only in-frame clones and drops some. The repertoire has about 110,000 clones, around 94% of them found once; the top ten carry around 2%. The TCR sequence derives from an adult in good health. The J gene is TRBJ2-7, the V gene TRBV7-3; no firm D call. The sample here was peripheral blood, taken on day 0 of AZD1222 vaccination. The CDR3 reads CASSLSVDHEQYF. Written as DNA, the CDR3 is TGTGCCAGCAGCTTAAGTGTGGACCACGAGCAGTACTTC.